A selection of T cell receptor beta chains follows, all from one sample in a study of vaccination effects on CD4 cells after COVID-19. Antigens of these TCRs are unknown. Only in-frame clones appear in the TCRdb table, and some are missing; sequencing was by immunoSEQ multiplex PCR. The data show tens of thousands of clones, approximately 76% seen once. The sequencing used CD4+ T cells from PBMCs cultured with HCoV-NL63 spike peptides, collected before COVID-19 vaccination. These receptors were collected from a human donor who received a COVID-19 vaccine. Each CDR3 is given with its conserved first and last residue. Fields, in order: J gene, D gene, CDR3 length, V gene, clone size, CDR3 DNA, CDR3 protein. The D gene is left open where the match is weak. Clone size is not always given. Where it is, it says once, few, many or a class for expanded clones.

TRBJ2-5 NA 14 TRBV4-3 NA TGCGCCAGCAGCCCGGGACGGCGCGTGGGGTCCCAGTACTTC CASSPGRRVGSQYF
TRBJ1-2 NA 13 TRBV6-6 NA TGTGCCAGCAGCCGGACAATTAACTATGGCTACACCTTC CASSRTINYGYTF
TRBJ2-5 NA 15 TRBV3-1/TRBV3-2 NA TGTGCCAGCAGCCAAGATCTATACGGCAAAGAGACCCAGTACTTC CASSQDLYGKETQYF
TRBJ2-5 TRBD1 15 TRBV19 NA TGTGCCAGTAGTTCCTGGACAGGGGTGAAAGAGACCCAGTACTTC CASSSWTGVKETQYF
TRBJ2-2 TRBD1 15 TRBV24-1 NA TGTGCCACCAGTGATTCTGACAGGGTGGCCGGGGAGCTGTTTTTT CATSDSDRVAGELFF
TRBJ2-1 NA 14 TRBV5-1 NA TGCGCCAGCAGCTTGTTCCCGGGAAGCAATGAGCAGTTCTTC CASSLFPGSNEQFF
TRBJ1-5 TRBD1 18 TRBV10-1 NA TGCGCCAGCAGTGGGCCAGTAGGACAGGGATCAGGAGGTCAGCCCCAGCATTTT CASSGPVGQGSGGQPQHF
TRBJ1-4 TRBD1 15 TRBV5-1 NA TGCGCCAGCAGCCGACAGGGAGGGGGAGTTGAAAAACTGTTTTTT CASSRQGGGVEKLFF
TRBJ2-6 NA 15 TRBV25-1 NA TGTGCCAGCAGTGACGCAAGGGGTGGGGCCAACGTCCTGACTTTC CASSDARGGANVLTF
TRBJ1-1 TRBD1 14 TRBV20-1 NA TGCAGTGCTAGTATCGGACAGGGGAACACTGAAGCTTTCTTT CSASIGQGNTEAFF
TRBJ1-5 NA 15 TRBV19 NA TGTGCCAGTAGTATAGACAGGGCGGAAAATCAGCCCCAGCATTTT CASSIDRAENQPQHF
TRBJ2-3 TRBD2 15 TRBV2 NA TGTGCCAGCAGAGCTAGCGGTTCCCGCACAGATACGCAGTATTTT CASRASGSRTDTQYF
TRBJ1-5 NA 12 TRBV7-9 NA TGTGCCAGCGCCGTTAGCAATCAGCCCCAGCATTTT CASAVSNQPQHF
TRBJ1-1 TRBD1 17 TRBV7-8 NA TGTGCCAGCAGCTTAGTTTTGACAGGGGGCAAAAACACTGAAGCTTTCTTT CASSLVLTGGKNTEAFF
TRBJ1-2 NA 13 TRBV2 NA TGTGCCAGCAGGATTGAAGGTGGGGGTGGCTACACCTTC CASRIEGGGGYTF
TRBJ1-4 TRBD1 13 TRBV18 NA TGTGCCAGCTCGGTGGACAGGGATGAAAAACTGTTTTTT CASSVDRDEKLFF
TRBJ1-1 NA 15 TRBV3-1/TRBV3-2 NA TGTGCCAGCAGCCTCCAAGGGGGGGCGCGCACTGAAGCTTTCTTT CASSLQGGARTEAFF
TRBJ2-5 TRBD1 16 TRBV2 once TGTGCCAGCAGGGAATCCGGGACAGGGGGCGGAGAGACCCAGTACTTC CASRESGTGGGETQYF
TRBJ2-5 TRBD1 14 TRBV6-5 NA TGTGCCAGCAGGAGGACAGGGGGACAAGAGACCCAGTACTTC CASRRTGGQETQYF
TRBJ1-4 NA 13 TRBV7-2 NA TGTGCCAGCAGCTCGCTAGAGCAGGAAAAACTGTTTTTT CASSSLEQEKLFF
TRBJ1-1 NA 19 TRBV21-1 NA TGTGCCAGCAGCAAAGGGACCGAGAACGGGACAGGAAAGAACACTGAAGCTTTCTTT CASSKGTENGTGKNTEAFF
TRBJ2-5 TRBD2 17 TRBV4-2 NA TGTGCCAGCAGCCAGGAGGGGCTAGCGGGGGGTCAAGAGACCCAGTACTTC CASSQEGLAGGQETQYF
TRBJ2-3 NA 16 TRBV21-1 NA TGTGCCAGCAGCAAAGGAGGGACGGGGTCAGTAGATACGCAGTATTTT CASSKGGTGSVDTQYF
TRBJ2-1 NA 15 TRBV29-1 NA TGCAGCGCCCGAGTTGGGCAAGGGGGAAGGAATGAGCAGTTCTTC CSARVGQGGRNEQFF
TRBJ2-1 TRBD2 15 TRBV3-1/TRBV3-2 NA TGTGCCAGCAACAGTCCGGGGGCGGGGGGAGATGAGCAGTTCTTC CASNSPGAGGDEQFF
TRBJ1-5 NA 14 TRBV7-2 NA TGTGCCAGCAGCGGCGGCCTCCCTAATCAGCCCCAGCATTTT CASSGGLPNQPQHF
TRBJ2-4 TRBD1 14 TRBV3-1/TRBV3-2 NA TGTGCCAGCAGCCATGGGGGACAGGGTGTCATTCAGTACTTC CASSHGGQGVIQYF
TRBJ2-2 TRBD2 16 TRBV5-8 NA TGTGCCAGCAGCTTTAGCGGGGGGGCGTGGACCGGGGAGCTGTTTTTT CASSFSGGAWTGELFF
TRBJ2-6 TRBD1 15 TRBV19 NA TGTGCCAGCAAGGCCGAGGGGGCAGGTAGGAACGTCCTGACTTTC CASKAEGAGRNVLTF
TRBJ1-2 NA 13 TRBV9 NA TGTGCCAGCAGAGCACGGGACACCGAAAGCTACACCTTC CASRARDTESYTF
TRBJ2-5 TRBD1 14 TRBV3-1/TRBV3-2 NA TGTGCCAGCAGCCAAGGACAGGGCCAAGAGACCCAGTACTTC CASSQGQGQETQYF
TRBJ1-1 TRBD1 11 TRBV10-3 few TGTGCCATCAGGGACAGGTCTGAAGCTTTCTTT CAIRDRSEAFF
TRBJ2-2 TRBD1 16 TRBV18 NA TGTGCCAGCTCGGCTAGACAGGGAATGAACACCGGGGAGCTGTTTTTT CASSARQGMNTGELFF
TRBJ2-2 TRBD2 16 TRBV9 NA TGTGCCAGCAGCGTAGGAGCGGGGGCGAACACCGGGGAGCTGTTTTTT CASSVGAGANTGELFF
TRBJ1-1 NA 12 TRBV25-1 NA TGTGCCAGCAGTGAATACGGGGGCTTGGCTTTCTTT CASSEYGGLAFF
TRBJ1-2 NA 17 TRBV30 NA TGTGCCTGGAGACCTAGGGGGAGGATCGTAGGTTACTATGGCTACACCTTC CAWRPRGRIVGYYGYTF
TRBJ2-1 NA 13 TRBV12-5 NA TGTGCTAGTGGTTTGTCCACATACAATGAGCAGTTCTTC CASGLSTYNEQFF